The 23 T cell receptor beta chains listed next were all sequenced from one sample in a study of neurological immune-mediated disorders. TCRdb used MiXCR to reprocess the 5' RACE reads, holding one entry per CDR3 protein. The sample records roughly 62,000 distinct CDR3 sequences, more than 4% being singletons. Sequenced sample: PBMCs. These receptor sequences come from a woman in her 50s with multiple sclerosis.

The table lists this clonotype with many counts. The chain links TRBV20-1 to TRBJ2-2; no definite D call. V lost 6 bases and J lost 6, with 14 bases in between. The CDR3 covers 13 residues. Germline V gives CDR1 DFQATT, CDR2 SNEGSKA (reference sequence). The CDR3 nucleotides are TGCAGTGCCCCTGGACCGCCCGCCGGGGAGCTGTTTTTT. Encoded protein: CSAPGPPAGELFF.

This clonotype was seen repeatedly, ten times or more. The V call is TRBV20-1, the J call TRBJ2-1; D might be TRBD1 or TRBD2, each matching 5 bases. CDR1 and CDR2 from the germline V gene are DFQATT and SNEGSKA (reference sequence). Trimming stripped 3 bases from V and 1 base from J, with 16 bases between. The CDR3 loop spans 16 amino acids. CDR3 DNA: TGCAGTGCTAGTAGGGACCTGGGTTGGTCCTACAATGAGCAGTTCTTC. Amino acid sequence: CSASRDLGWSYNEQFF.

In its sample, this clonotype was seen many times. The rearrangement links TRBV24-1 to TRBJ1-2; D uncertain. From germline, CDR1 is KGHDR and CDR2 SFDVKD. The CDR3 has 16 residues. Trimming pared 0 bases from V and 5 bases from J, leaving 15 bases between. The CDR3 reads CATSDLYVLRGYGYTF. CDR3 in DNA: TGTGCCACCAGTGATTTGTATGTCCTAAGAGGTTATGGCTACACCTTC.

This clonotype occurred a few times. The CDR3 loop reads CASSERGARTDTQYF. The DNA of the CDR3 is TGTGCCAGCAGCGAGCGGGGGGCCCGCACAGATACGCAGTATTTT. V is TRBV7-8 and J is TRBJ2-3, with 9 bases lining up with TRBD2. Germline loops: CDR1 SGHVS, CDR2 FQNEAQ. The CDR3 totals 15 residues. V trimming: 5 bases; J trimming: 1 base; junction bases outside the gene matches: 4.

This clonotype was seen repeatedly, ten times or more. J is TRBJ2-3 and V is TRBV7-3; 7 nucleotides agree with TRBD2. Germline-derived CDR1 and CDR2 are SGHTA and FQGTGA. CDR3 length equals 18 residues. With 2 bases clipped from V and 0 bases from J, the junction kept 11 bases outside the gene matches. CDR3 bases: TGTGCCAGCAGCTTAGACCAGCGGGGAAGGTTTAGCACAGATACGCAGTATTTT. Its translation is CASSLDQRGRFSTDTQYF. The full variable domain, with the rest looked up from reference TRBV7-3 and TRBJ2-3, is GAGVSQTPSNKVTEKGKYVELRCDPISGHTALYWYRQSLGQGPEFLIYFQGTGAADDSGLPNDRFFAVRPEGSVSTLKIQRTERGDSAVYLCASSLDQRGRFSTDTQYFGPGTRLTVL.

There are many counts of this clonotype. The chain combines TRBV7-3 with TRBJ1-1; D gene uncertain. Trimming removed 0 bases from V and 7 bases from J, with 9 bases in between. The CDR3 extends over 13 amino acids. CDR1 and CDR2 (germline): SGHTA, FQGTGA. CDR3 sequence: CASSLTVGLEAFF. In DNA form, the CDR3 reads TGTGCCAGCAGCTTAACGGTAGGCCTTGAAGCTTTCTTT.

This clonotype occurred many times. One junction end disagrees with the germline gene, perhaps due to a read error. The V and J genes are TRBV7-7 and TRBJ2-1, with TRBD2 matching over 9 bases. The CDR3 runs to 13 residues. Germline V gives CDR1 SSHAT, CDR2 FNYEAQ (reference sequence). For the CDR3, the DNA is TGTGCTAGCAGCGTCAGCGGGGGGATGGAGCAGTTCTTC. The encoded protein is CASSVSGGMEQFF.

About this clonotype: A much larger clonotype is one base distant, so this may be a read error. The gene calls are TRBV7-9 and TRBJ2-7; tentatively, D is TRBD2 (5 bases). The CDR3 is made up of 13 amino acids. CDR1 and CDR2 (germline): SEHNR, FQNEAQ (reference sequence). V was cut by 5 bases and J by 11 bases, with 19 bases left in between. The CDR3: CASSHDGVETKYF. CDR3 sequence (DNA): TGTGCCAGCAGCCACGACGGGGTCGAGACCAAGTACTTC.

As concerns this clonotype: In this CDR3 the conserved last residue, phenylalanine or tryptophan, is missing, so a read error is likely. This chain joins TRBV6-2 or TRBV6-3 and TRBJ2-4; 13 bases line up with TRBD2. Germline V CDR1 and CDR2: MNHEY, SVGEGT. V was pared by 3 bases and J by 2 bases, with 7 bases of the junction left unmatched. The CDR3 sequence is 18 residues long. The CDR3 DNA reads TGTGCCAGCAGTTATGGACTAGCGGGGGTCATCTCCAAAAACATTCAGTACAAC. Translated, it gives CASSYGLAGVISKNIQYN.

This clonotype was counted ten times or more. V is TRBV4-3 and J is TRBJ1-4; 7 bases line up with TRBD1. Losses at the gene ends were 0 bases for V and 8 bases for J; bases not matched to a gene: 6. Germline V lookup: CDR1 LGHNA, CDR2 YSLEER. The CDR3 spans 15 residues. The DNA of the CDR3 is TGCGCCAGCAGCCAAGATCACAGGGGAGGGGAAAAACTGTTTTTT. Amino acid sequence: CASSQDHRGGEKLFF.

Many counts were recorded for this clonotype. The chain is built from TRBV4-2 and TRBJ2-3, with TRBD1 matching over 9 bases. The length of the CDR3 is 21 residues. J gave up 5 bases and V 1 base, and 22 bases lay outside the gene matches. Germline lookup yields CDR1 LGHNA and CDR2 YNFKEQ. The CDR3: CASSQARPGQGVMGPGDTQYF. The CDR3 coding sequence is TGTGCCAGCAGCCAAGCGAGACCGGGACAGGGCGTTATGGGGCCTGGAGATACGCAGTATTTT.

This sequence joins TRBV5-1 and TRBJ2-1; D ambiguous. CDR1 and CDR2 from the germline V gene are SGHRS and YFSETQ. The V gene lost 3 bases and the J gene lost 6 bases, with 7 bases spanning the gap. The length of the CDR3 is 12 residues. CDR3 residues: CASSSIGNEQFF. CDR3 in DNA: TGCGCCAGCAGCTCAATTGGCAATGAGCAGTTCTTC.

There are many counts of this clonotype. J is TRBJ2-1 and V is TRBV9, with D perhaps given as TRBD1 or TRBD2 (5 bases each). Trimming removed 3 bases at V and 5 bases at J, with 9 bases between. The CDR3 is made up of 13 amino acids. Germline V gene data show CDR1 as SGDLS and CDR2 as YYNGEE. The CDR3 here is CASSGGSNNEQFF. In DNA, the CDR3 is TGTGCCAGCAGCGGGGGGTCCAACAATGAGCAGTTCTTC.

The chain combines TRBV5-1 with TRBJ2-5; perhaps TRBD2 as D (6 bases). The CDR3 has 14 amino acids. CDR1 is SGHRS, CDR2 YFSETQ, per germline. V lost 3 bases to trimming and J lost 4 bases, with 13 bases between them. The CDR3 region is CASSWSGEGETQYF. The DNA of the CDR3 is TGCGCCAGCAGCTGGTCGGGAGAGGGAGAGACCCAGTACTTC. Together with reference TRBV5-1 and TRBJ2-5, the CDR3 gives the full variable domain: KAGVTQTPRYLIKTRGQQVTLSCSPISGHRSVSWYQQTPGQGLQFLFEYFSETQRNKGNFPGRFSGRQFSNSRSEMNVSTLELGDSALYLCASSWSGEGETQYFGPGTRLLVL.

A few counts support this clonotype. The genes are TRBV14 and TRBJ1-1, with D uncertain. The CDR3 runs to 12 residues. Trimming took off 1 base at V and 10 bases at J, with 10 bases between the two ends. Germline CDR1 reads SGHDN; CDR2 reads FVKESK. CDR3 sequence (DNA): TGTGCCAGCAGCCAAGGCTCCGCGGCAGCTTTCTTT. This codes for CASSQGSAAAFF.

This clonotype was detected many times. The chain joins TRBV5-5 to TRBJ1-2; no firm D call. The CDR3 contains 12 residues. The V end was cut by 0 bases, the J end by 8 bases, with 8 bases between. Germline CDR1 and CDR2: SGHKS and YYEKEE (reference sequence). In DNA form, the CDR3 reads TGTGCCAGCAGCTTGGGTTTCGGGGGCTACACCTTC. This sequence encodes CASSLGFGGYTF.

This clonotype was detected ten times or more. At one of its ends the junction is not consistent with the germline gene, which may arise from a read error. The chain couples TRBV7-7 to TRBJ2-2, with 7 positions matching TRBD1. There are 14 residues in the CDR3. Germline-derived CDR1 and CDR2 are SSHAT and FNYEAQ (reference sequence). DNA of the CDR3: TGTGCTAGCAGCATACGACAGGGCACCGGGGAGCTGTTTTTT. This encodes CASSIRQGTGELFF.

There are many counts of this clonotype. The CDR3 protein is CSAFDRYTDTQYF. The CDR3 DNA reads TGCAGTGCTTTCGACAGGTACACAGATACGCAGTATTTT. The gene calls are TRBV20-1 and TRBJ2-3; maybe TRBD1 (6 bases). The CDR3 sequence is 13 residues long. Deletions cut 5 bases from V and 2 bases from J, with 11 bases between. Germline CDR1 and CDR2: DFQATT and SNEGSKA (reference sequence).

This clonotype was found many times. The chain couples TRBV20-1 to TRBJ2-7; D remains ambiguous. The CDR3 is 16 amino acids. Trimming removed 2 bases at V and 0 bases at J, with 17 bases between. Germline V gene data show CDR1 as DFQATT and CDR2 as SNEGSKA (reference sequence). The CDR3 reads CSARNGTWVSSYEQYF. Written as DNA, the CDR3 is TGCAGTGCTAGAAACGGAACTTGGGTAAGCTCCTACGAGCAGTACTTC.

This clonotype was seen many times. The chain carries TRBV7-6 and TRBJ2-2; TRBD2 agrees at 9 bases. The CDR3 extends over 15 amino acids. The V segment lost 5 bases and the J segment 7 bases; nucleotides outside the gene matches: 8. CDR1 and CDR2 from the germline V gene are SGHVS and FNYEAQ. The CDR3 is CASSPLAGVGGELFF. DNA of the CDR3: TGTGCCAGCAGCCCCTTAGCGGGGGTGGGCGGGGAGCTGTTTTTT.

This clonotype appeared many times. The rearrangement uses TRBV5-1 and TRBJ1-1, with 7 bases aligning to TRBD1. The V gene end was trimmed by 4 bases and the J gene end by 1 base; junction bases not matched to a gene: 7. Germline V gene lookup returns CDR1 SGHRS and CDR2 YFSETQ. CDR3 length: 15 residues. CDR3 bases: TGCGCCAGCAGCGACCCCGGGACAGCGAACACTGAAGCTTTCTTT. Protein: CASSDPGTANTEAFF.

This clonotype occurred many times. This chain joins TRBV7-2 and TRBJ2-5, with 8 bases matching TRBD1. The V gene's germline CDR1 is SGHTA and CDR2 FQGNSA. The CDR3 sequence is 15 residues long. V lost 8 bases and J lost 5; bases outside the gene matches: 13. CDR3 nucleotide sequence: TGTGCCAGCGAGCTGGAAGGCAGGGGGCGTGAGACCCAGTACTTC. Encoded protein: CASELEGRGRETQYF.

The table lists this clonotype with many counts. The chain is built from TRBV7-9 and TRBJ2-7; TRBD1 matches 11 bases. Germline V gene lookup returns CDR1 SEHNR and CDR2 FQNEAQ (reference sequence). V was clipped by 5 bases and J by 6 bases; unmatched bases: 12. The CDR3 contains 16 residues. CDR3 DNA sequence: TGTGCCAGCAGCCTCATTGGGACAGGGGGGTATGTCGAGCAGTACTTC. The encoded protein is CASSLIGTGGYVEQYF.